These T cell receptor beta chains were read from a single sample in a study of OX40 agonist ivuxolimab in advanced cancers. Repertoires were generated with immunoSEQ multiplex PCR, while TCRdb's copy carries only in-frame clones and drops some. The table has tens of thousands of clones, over 70% seen once. This specimen consisted of CD4+ or CD8+ T cells sorted from blood, obtained in a trial of the OX40 agonist ivuxolimab. The origin of the receptors is an adult with an advanced solid tumor such as melanoma, head and neck, liver or kidney cancer. Each CDR3 is given with its conserved first and last residue. A D gene is named only where the DNA matches it firmly. Clone size is shown for a subset of rows, as once, few, many or a class of expanded clone.

j_gene | d_gene | v_gene | abundance | CDR3nt | CDR3aa
TRBJ2-7 | . | TRBV27 | . | TGTGCCAGCAGTTTGAAGGGACCGGGCTACGAGCAGTACTTC | CASSLKGPGYEQYF
TRBJ2-3 | TRBD1 | TRBV9 | . | TGTGCCAGCAGCGCCTGGACAGGGGACGGGGCAGATACGCAGTATTTT | CASSAWTGDGADTQYF
TRBJ2-5 | TRBD1 | TRBV5-4 | . | TGTGCCAGCAGCTACGGACAGGGTGAGACCCAGTACTTC | CASSYGQGETQYF
TRBJ1-5 | . | TRBV28 | . | TGTGCCAGCACCATCCGAAGTAGGGATCAGCCCCAGCATTTT | CASTIRSRDQPQHF
TRBJ1-1 | TRBD1 | TRBV28 | . | TGTGCCAGCAGTGATGAAGACAGGGTTGGCACTGAAGCTTTCTTT | CASSDEDRVGTEAFF
TRBJ1-1 | TRBD1 | TRBV5-1 | few | TGCGCCAGCAGCCACACCGGGACAGGGAGGAACACTGAAGCTTTCTTT | CASSHTGTGRNTEAFF
TRBJ2-3 | . | TRBV2 | . | TGTGCCAGCAGGCGGGCTAGCTATGGCACAGATACGCAGTATTTT | CASRRASYGTDTQYF
TRBJ2-1 | . | TRBV9 | . | TGTGCCAGCAGCGTTAAAGGGACCTACAATGAGCAGTTCTTC | CASSVKGTYNEQFF
TRBJ1-1 | TRBD1 | TRBV11-2 | . | TGTGCCAGCAGCCGATTACAGGGGGCGACTGAAGCTTTCTTT | CASSRLQGATEAFF
TRBJ1-4 | . | TRBV27 | . | TGTGCCAGCAGTTTACAACAGGGAAATGAAAAACTGTTTTTT | CASSLQQGNEKLFF
TRBJ2-1 | . | TRBV4-1 | . | TGCGCCAGCAGCCAAGATCCTTTGGCTAGATCCTACAATGAGCAGTTCTTC | CASSQDPLARSYNEQFF
TRBJ1-2 | . | TRBV5-5 | . | TGTGCCAGCAGCCCCCGACTCAGGGTCTATGGCTACACCTTC | CASSPRLRVYGYTF
TRBJ1-5 | TRBD1 | TRBV7-9 | . | TGTGCCAGCAGCTTAGGCACAGGGGGAATTCAGCCCCAGCATTTT | CASSLGTGGIQPQHF
TRBJ1-6 | . | TRBV4-2 | few | TGTGCCAGCAGCCAAATATCAGAGACAGGTGCTGGCTCACCCCTCCACTTT | CASSQISETGAGSPLHF
TRBJ2-7 | . | TRBV28 | . | TGTGCCAGCAGTTCCCCGGAGGGGGACAGCTCCTACGAGCAGTACTTC | CASSSPEGDSSYEQYF
TRBJ2-5 | . | TRBV7-2 | . | TGTGCCAGCAGCTTATATGGAGAAATCCAAGAGACCCAGTACTTC | CASSLYGEIQETQYF
TRBJ2-6 | . | TRBV7-3 | . | TGTGCCAGCAGCTTAGGGACAACTGGGGCCAACGTCCTGACTTTC | CASSLGTTGANVLTF
TRBJ1-3 | . | TRBV5-4 | . | TGTGCCAGCAGCTCCCCAGGAGCTGGAAACACCATATATTTT | CASSSPGAGNTIYF
TRBJ2-3 | . | TRBV10-3 | . | TGTGCCATCAGTGGCAGCGTGCAGGGAGATACGCAGTATTTT | CAISGSVQGDTQYF
TRBJ1-1 | . | TRBV18 | . | TGTGCCAGCTCACCACCCGCCCCGTTGACTACTGAAGCTTTCTTT | CASSPPAPLTTEAFF
TRBJ2-7 | TRBD2 | TRBV7-2 | . | TGTGCCAGCAGCTATTTAGCGGGAGGGACATATGTCGAGCAGTACTTC | CASSYLAGGTYVEQYF
TRBJ1-2 | . | TRBV2 | . | TGTGCCAGCAGACCCAGGGGCTATGGCTACACCTTC | CASRPRGYGYTF
TRBJ2-7 | TRBD2 | TRBV6-5 | many | TGTGCCAGCAGTTCCCCCGGCGGGGGATCCTACGAGCAGTACTTC | CASSSPGGGSYEQYF
TRBJ1-3 | . | TRBV5-1 | . | TGCGCCAGCAGCTTGTTGGGGAGCTCTGGAAACACCATATATTTT | CASSLLGSSGNTIYF
TRBJ1-2 | . | TRBV5-5 | . | TGTGCCAGCAGCGCGACTCCAGGGGCCTATGGCTACACCTTC | CASSATPGAYGYTF
TRBJ1-2 | . | TRBV10-3 | once | TGTGCCATCAGTGGGTCATTCTATGGCTACACCTTC | CAISGSFYGYTF
TRBJ2-7 | . | TRBV5-4 | . | TGTGCCAGCAGCTTACAGGGACGCGAGCAGTACTTC | CASSLQGREQYF
TRBJ2-3 | TRBD2 | TRBV19 | . | TGTGCCAGTAGTCCCCGTTTCCGGGGGGTTCGCCCCACAGATACGCAGTATTTT | CASSPRFRGVRPTDTQYF
TRBJ1-5 | TRBD1 | TRBV5-5 | . | TGTGCCAGCAGCTCGGGACAGGGGGTTGGTAGCAATCAGCCCCAGCATTTT | CASSSGQGVGSNQPQHF
TRBJ2-4 | . | TRBV30 | . | TGTGCCTTCCTCTTGGGGGTTGGAGCCAAAAACATTCAGTACTTC | CAFLLGVGAKNIQYF
TRBJ2-3 | TRBD2 | TRBV10-3 | . | TGTGCCTCAACCCTAGCGGGGGGGCCAGGTACGCAGTATTTT | CASTLAGGPGTQYF
TRBJ2-1 | . | TRBV11-3 | . | TGTGCCAGCAGCCTCGGGACGGCCATGTACAATGAGCAGTTCTTC | CASSLGTAMYNEQFF
TRBJ1-1 | . | TRBV2 | . | TGTGCCAGCAGTGTGAGGGGGGACACTGAAGCTTTCTTT | CASSVRGDTEAFF
TRBJ2-6 | . | TRBV7-2 | . | TGTGCCAGCAGCTTACGTGGACCTGGGGCCAACGTCCTGACTTTC | CASSLRGPGANVLTF
TRBJ2-1 | . | TRBV15 | . | TGTGCCACCAGCCGCCAAAATGAGCAGTTCTTC | CATSRQNEQFF